This T cell receptor (beta chain) appears in the sequencing data of a study of shared T cell receptors in the human thymus. Germline CDR1 SGHNT, CDR2 YYREEE (reference sequence). The junction had 7 bases not matched to a gene; V was cut back by 4 bases and J by 6 bases. This CDR3 spans 15 amino acids. Repertoires were generated with immunoSEQ multiplex PCR, while TCRdb's copy carries only in-frame clones and drops some. The sample lists hundreds of thousands of clones, around nine tenths occurring once. This sample was shared with a second study, whose subject was human thymus T cells. This second study says: Among thymic and blood repertoires, usage of V and J genes appeared biased. Related research reported highly overlapping thymic repertoires among unrelated individuals.

The TCR sequence derives from a boy less than two years old with a congenital heart defect. The chain carries TRBV5-4 and TRBJ2-3, with 11 bases identical to TRBD2. Sequenced sample: thymocytes. The DNA of the CDR3 is TGTGCCAGCAGCCTCCCCCGGACTAGCGGGGATACGCAGTATTTT. As protein: CASSLPRTSGDTQYF. Full variable domain (outside the CDR3, taken from reference TRBV5-4 and TRBJ2-3): ETGVTQSPTHLIKTRGQQVTLRCSSQSGHNTVSWYQQALGQGPQFIFQYYREEENGRGNFPPRFSGLQFPNYSSELNVNALELDDSALYLCASSLPRTSGDTQYFGPGTRLTVL.